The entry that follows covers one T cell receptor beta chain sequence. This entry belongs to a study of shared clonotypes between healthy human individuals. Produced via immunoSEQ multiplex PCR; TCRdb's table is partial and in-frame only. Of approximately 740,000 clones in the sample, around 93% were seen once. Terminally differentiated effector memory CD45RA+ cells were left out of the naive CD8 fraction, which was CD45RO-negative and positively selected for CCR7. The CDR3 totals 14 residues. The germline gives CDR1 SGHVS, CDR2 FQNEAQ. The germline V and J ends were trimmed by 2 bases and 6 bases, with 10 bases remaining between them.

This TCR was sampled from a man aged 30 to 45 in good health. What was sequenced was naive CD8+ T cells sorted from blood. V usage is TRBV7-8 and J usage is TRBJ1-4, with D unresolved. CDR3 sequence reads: CASSLRGSDEKLFF. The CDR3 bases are TGTGCCAGCAGCTTAAGAGGGTCGGATGAAAAACTGTTTTTT. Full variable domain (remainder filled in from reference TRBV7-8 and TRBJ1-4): GAGVSQSPRYKVAKRGQDVALRCDPISGHVSLFWYQQALGQGPEFLTYFQNEAQLDKSGLPSDRFFAERPEGSVSTLKIQRTQQEDSAVYLCASSLRGSDEKLFFGSGTQLSVL.